Listed here are 8 T cell receptor beta chains from one sample, sequenced in a study of blood T cell repertoires in COVID-19. Sequenced by immunoSEQ multiplex PCR; TCRdb stores in-frame clones only, minus some. The profile shows hundreds of thousands of clones, 70% to 90% of them singletons. Specimen: peripheral blood. These receptors were obtained from a man in his fifties or sixties with acute or convalescent COVID-19.

The chain links TRBV19 to TRBJ2-5, with 8 bases that match TRBD1. This CDR3 has 15 amino acids. Germline values: CDR1 LNHDA, CDR2 SQIVND (reference sequence). Trimming removed 3 bases from V and 4 bases from J; junction bases left unmatched: 7. The DNA for the CDR3 is TGTGCCAGTAGTATGTCGTTTGGACAGGGAGAGACCCAGTACTTC. This codes for CASSMSFGQGETQYF. The full variable domain, completed using reference TRBV19 and TRBJ2-5, is DGGITQSPKYLFRKEGQNVTLSCEQNLNHDAMYWYRQDPGQGLRLIYYSQIVNDFQKGDIAEGYSVSREKKESFPLTVTSAQKNPTAFYLCASSMSFGQGETQYFGPGTRLLVL.

The genes are TRBV30 and TRBJ1-5, with D possibly being TRBD1 (5 bases). Between the trimmed V and J ends, which lost 2 bases and 4 bases, there was a span of 24 bases. CDR3 length equals 18 residues. Germline V gene data show CDR1 as GTSNPN and CDR2 as SVGIG (reference sequence). The CDR3 sequence is CAWSPLSPLAGGNQPQHF. The CDR3 nucleotides read TGTGCCTGGAGTCCTCTTAGCCCCCTGGCGGGGGGAAATCAGCCCCAGCATTTT.

The chain carries TRBV29-1 and TRBJ1-2; TRBD1 might be the D (5 bases). From germline, CDR1 is SQVTM and CDR2 ANQGSEA. Trimming took off 3 bases at V and 8 bases at J, with 13 bases between the two ends. The length of the CDR3 is 12 residues. The CDR3 is CSVDGGPGGYTF. CDR3 DNA sequence: TGCAGCGTTGACGGGGGACCAGGGGGCTACACCTTC.

The chain links TRBV5-1 to TRBJ2-1; 9 positions agree with TRBD1. Germline V lookup: CDR1 SGHRS, CDR2 YFSETQ. The CDR3 is 21 amino acids. V lost 0 bases to trimming and J lost 1 base; unmatched junction nucleotides: 17. In nucleotides, the CDR3 is TGCGCCAGCAGCTTGGGGCTTAGGACGGGACAGGGTGGGGTTTCCTACAATGAGCAGTTCTTC. This codes for CASSLGLRTGQGGVSYNEQFF.

This clone was detected once. V usage is TRBV6-5 and J usage is TRBJ2-3; 7 nucleotides line up with TRBD2. The V gene's germline CDR1 is MNHEY and CDR2 SVGAGI. The V segment lost 6 bases and the J segment 2 bases; nucleotides outside the gene matches: 8. The CDR3 is 15 residues long. In DNA, the CDR3 is TGTGCCAGCAGCGCTCTAGCGGAAGTCACAGATACGCAGTATTTT. This gives the protein CASSALAEVTDTQYF.

The V and J genes are TRBV11-3 and TRBJ2-3; a weak D match, TRBD2 (5 bases). CDR1 and CDR2 from the germline V gene are SGHNT and YENEEA. V shed 5 bases and J shed 2 bases, with 20 bases lying between them. The CDR3 consists of 17 residues. The CDR3 is CASSPARGSPDTDTQYF. CDR3 nucleotides: TGTGCCAGCAGCCCCGCGAGAGGGAGTCCGGACACAGATACGCAGTATTTT.

In this sample, this clone turned up many times. V usage is TRBV5-5 and J usage is TRBJ2-7, with 7 bases lining up with TRBD1. The CDR3 runs to 14 residues. Per germline, CDR1 SGHKS and CDR2 YYEKEE (reference sequence). Trimming cost V 4 bases and J 2 bases; bases outside gene matches: 6. This chain's CDR3 is CASSPGTATYEQYF. For the CDR3, the DNA is TGTGCCAGCAGCCCCGGGACAGCGACCTACGAGCAGTACTTC.

This sequence joins TRBV4-1 and TRBJ1-4; unclear D gene. The V gene's germline CDR1 is MGHRA and CDR2 YSYEKL. The ends were cut back, 0 bases at V and 7 bases at J, with 21 bases in the middle. The length of the CDR3 is 18 residues. The CDR3 reads CASSQDPGLGTRGEKLFF. The CDR3 DNA follows: TGCGCCAGCAGCCAAGACCCCGGCTTGGGAACCCGGGGTGAAAAACTGTTTTTT.